This paragraph reports one TCR beta chain. Donors were healthy HIV-negative adults without recently reported acute infections or vaccinations. The V end lost 3 bases, the J end lost 2 bases, and 10 bases lay between the germline ends. CDR3 length: 14 residues. CDR1 LNHDA and CDR2 SQIVND come from the germline V gene (reference sequence). This sample was taken from a study of shared clonotypes between healthy human individuals. Method: immunoSEQ multiplex PCR; TCRdb's copy keeps in-frame clones and lacks some. In the table there are hundreds of thousands of clones, around 81% of which are singletons. The chain joins TRBV19 to TRBJ1-1; D not certain. The clonotype comes from a woman aged 40 to 55 in good health. Some clones in this sample may be carry-over from other donors' samples. The sample comprised PBMCs. The CDR3: CASSMDGTNTEAFF. CDR3 sequence (DNA): TGTGCCAGTAGTATGGACGGAACCAACACTGAAGCTTTCTTT.